What follows are 18 T cell receptor beta chains derived from one specimen sequenced in a study of cytomegalovirus exposure and HLA in healthy donors. Sequencing was performed with immunoSEQ multiplex PCR; in TCRdb, only in-frame clones are kept and a portion is missing. The repertoire consists of roughly 60,000 clones, with roughly 96% occurring once and the leading ten covering nearly 6%. Sequenced material: PBMCs. These receptor sequences come from a woman in her late teens or twenties in good health and CMV-seropositive.

The gene calls are TRBV7-2 and TRBJ2-3; D gene ambiguous. The CDR3 has 16 amino acids. CDR1 is SGHTA, CDR2 FQGNSA, per germline. With 5 bases removed from V and 0 bases from J, the gap between germline ends came to 15 bases. In nucleotides, the CDR3 is TGTGCCAGCAGCACATTATTCATATCTAGCACAGATACGCAGTATTTT. It specifies CASSTLFISSTDTQYF.

This sequence joins TRBV27 and TRBJ2-2; TRBD1 might be the D (5 bases). V lost 6 bases, J lost 5 bases, and 13 bases lay in between. Per germline, CDR1 MNHEY and CDR2 SMNVEV (reference sequence). CDR3 length: 14 residues. CDR3 DNA sequence: TGTGCCAGCAGCAACACAGGTTTTACCGGGGAGCTGTTTTTT. Translated, it gives CASSNTGFTGELFF.

The chain is built from TRBV13 and TRBJ2-7; TRBD2 agrees at 8 bases. CDR1 is PRHDT, CDR2 FYEKMQ, per germline (reference sequence). The trim removed 7 bases at V and 3 bases at J, leaving 5 bases unmatched. The CDR3 runs 13 residues. For the CDR3, the DNA is TGTGCCAGCACCTCCGGGACTAGCTACGAGCAGTACTTC. Translating it yields CASTSGTSYEQYF. Using reference TRBV13 and TRBJ2-7 for the parts outside the CDR3, the full variable domain is AAGVIQSPRHLIKEKRETATLKCYPIPRHDTVYWYQQGPGQDPQFLISFYEKMQSDKGSIPDRFSAQQFSDYHSELNMSSLELGDSALYFCASTSGTSYEQYFGPGTRLTVT.

The CDR3 DNA follows: TGTGCCAGCAGCTTATCAGGACTAGCGGGGAACATTCAGTACTTC. Residues: CASSLSGLAGNIQYF. The chain employs TRBV11-2 and TRBJ2-4; the match to TRBD2 covers 12 bases. Germline V gene data show CDR1 as SGHAT and CDR2 as FQNNGV. CDR3 size: 15 residues. V shed 2 bases and J 7 bases; nucleotides not matched to a gene: 3. The full variable domain, with the rest looked up from reference TRBV11-2 and TRBJ2-4, is EAGVAQSPRYKIIEKRQSVAFWCNPISGHATLYWYQQILGQGPKLLIQFQNNGVVDDSQLPKDRFSAERLKGVDSTLKIQPAKLEDSAVYLCASSLSGLAGNIQYFGAGTRLSVL.

The genes are TRBV28 and TRBJ2-7, with D possibly TRBD2 on 5 matching bases. CDR3 length: 14 amino acids. V lost 6 bases, J lost 2 bases, and 14 bases lay in between. The V gene's germline CDR1 is MDHEN and CDR2 SYDVKM. As DNA, the CDR3 is TGTGCCAGCAGCGAAAGCGGTAGGCCCTACGAGCAGTACTTC. Amino acids: CASSESGRPYEQYF.

The chain carries TRBV5-6 and TRBJ2-7; possible D gene TRBD2, 5 bases. The CDR3 contains 14 residues. CDR1 SGHDT and CDR2 YYEEEE come from the germline V gene. V was shortened by 0 bases and J by 2 bases, with 9 bases between the two germline ends. The CDR3 spells CASSLDGVTYEQYF. The CDR3 bases are TGTGCCAGCAGCTTGGACGGGGTTACCTACGAGCAGTACTTC.

CDR3 sequence reads: CASNGPLAGGYEQFF. The CDR3 nucleotides read TGTGCCAGCAATGGACCCCTAGCGGGAGGGTATGAGCAGTTCTTC. The chain joins TRBV2 to TRBJ2-1, with 12 positions matching TRBD2. The V segment lost 7 bases and the J segment 8 bases; nucleotides outside the gene matches: 9. Per germline, CDR1 SNHLY and CDR2 FYNNEI. The CDR3 consists of 15 residues.

The genes are TRBV10-3 and TRBJ1-1; 8 bases are a match to TRBD1. Germline lookup yields CDR1 ENHRY and CDR2 SYGVKD. CDR3 length: 17 residues. V lost 6 bases and J lost 5; bases outside the gene matches: 17. In nucleotides, the CDR3 is TGTGCCATCAGCCCCGGACAGGGAGGAGGGGTTGGGACTGAAGCTTTCTTT. It yields the protein CAISPGQGGGVGTEAFF.

The V call is TRBV15, the J call TRBJ2-3; 9 bases line up with TRBD2. The CDR3 covers 14 residues. The junction had 0 bases not matched to a gene; V was cut back by 0 bases and J by 5 bases. Germline values: CDR1 LNHNV, CDR2 YYDKDF (reference sequence). The CDR3, as DNA: TGTGCCACCAGCAGAGAACTAGCGGGAGATACGCAGTATTTT. This gives the protein CATSRELAGDTQYF.

The chain employs TRBV13 and TRBJ2-2, with 7 positions matching TRBD1. Germline values: CDR1 PRHDT, CDR2 FYEKMQ (reference sequence). Trimming removed 0 bases from V and 0 bases from J; junction bases left unmatched: 1. This CDR3 contains 16 residues. DNA for the CDR3: TGTGCCAGCAGCTTAGGCAGGGGGACGAACACCGGGGAGCTGTTTTTT. This gives the protein CASSLGRGTNTGELFF.

The V gene is TRBV12-5, the J gene TRBJ1-1; TRBD1 matches 10 bases. Germline V gene lookup returns CDR1 LGHNT and CDR2 FRNRAP. The V segment lost 6 bases and the J segment 5 bases; nucleotides outside the gene matches: 9. This CDR3 comprises 15 residues. CDR3 sequence: CASGEGQGLGTEAFF. The CDR3 DNA reads as TGTGCTAGTGGGGAGGGACAGGGGTTGGGGACTGAAGCTTTCTTT.

This chain links TRBV5-6 with TRBJ2-5, with D possibly TRBD1 on 6 matching bases. This CDR3 is built from 13 residues. Germline lookup yields CDR1 SGHDT and CDR2 YYEEEE. With 3 bases removed from V and 6 bases from J, the gap between germline ends came to 12 bases. CDR3 region: CASSWYRDKTQYF. The CDR3 bases are TGTGCCAGCAGCTGGTACAGGGATAAGACCCAGTACTTC. The variable domain in full, completed from reference TRBV5-6 and TRBJ2-5, reads DAGVTQSPTHLIKTRGQQVTLRCSPKSGHDTVSWYQQALGQGPQFIFQYYEEEERQRGNFPDRFSGHQFPNYSSELNVNALLLGDSALYLCASSWYRDKTQYFGPGTRLLVL.

This clone appeared a few times. V and J are TRBV28 and TRBJ2-1; the match to TRBD1 covers 9 bases. CDR1 is MDHEN, CDR2 SYDVKM, per germline. The CDR3 length is 15 residues. Trimming cost V 5 bases and J 4 bases; bases outside gene matches: 6. DNA for the CDR3: TGTGCCAGCAGTACCGGACAGGGGCCTTACAATGAGCAGTTCTTC. Its translation is CASSTGQGPYNEQFF.

J is TRBJ1-1 and V is TRBV2; D remains ambiguous. Deletions cut 4 bases from V and 0 bases from J, with 15 bases between. The CDR3 covers 16 residues. Germline CDR1 and CDR2: SNHLY and FYNNEI. CDR3 bases: TGTGCCAGCAGTGCTTATTTGACAACCTTGAACACTGAAGCTTTCTTT. Protein product: CASSAYLTTLNTEAFF.

This chain's CDR3 is CASSLFGAGNTIYF. CDR3 DNA: TGTGCCAGCAGTTTATTCGGGGCTGGAAACACCATATATTTT. The chain is built from TRBV28 and TRBJ1-3, with D unresolved. With 1 base removed from V and 2 bases from J, the gap between germline ends came to 6 bases. The germline V gene encodes CDR1 MDHEN and CDR2 SYDVKM. This CDR3 has 14 residues. Full variable domain (outside the CDR3, taken from reference TRBV28 and TRBJ1-3): DVKVTQSSRYLVKRTGEKVFLECVQDMDHENMFWYRQDPGLGLRLIYFSYDVKMKEKGDIPEGYSVSREKKERFSLILESASTNQTSMYLCASSLFGAGNTIYFGEGSWLTVV.

V and J are TRBV5-6 and TRBJ2-7; TRBD2 agrees at 12 bases. The junction had 9 bases not matched to a gene; V was cut back by 5 bases and J by 0 bases. The CDR3 extends over 17 amino acids. Germline loops: CDR1 SGHDT, CDR2 YYEEEE. The DNA for the CDR3 is TGTGCCAGCAGGGACGCCCGGACTAGCGGGGACTCCTACGAGCAGTACTTC. The encoded protein is CASRDARTSGDSYEQYF.

V gene TRBV19 combines with J gene TRBJ2-5, with a weak D call TRBD2 (6 bases). This CDR3 spans 13 amino acids. V was pared by 6 bases and J by 5 bases, with 13 bases between. CDR1 LNHDA and CDR2 SQIVND come from the germline V gene (reference sequence). Written as DNA, the CDR3 is TGTGCCAGTAGCCCGGGAGTTCGGGAGACCCAGTACTTC. This sequence encodes CASSPGVRETQYF.

The genes are TRBV6-1 and TRBJ1-3; D may be TRBD1 (6 bases). CDR1 and CDR2 from the germline V gene are MNHNS and SASEGT. V was clipped by 4 bases and J by 1 base, with 8 bases between them. This CDR3 has 14 amino acids. CDR3: CASSATGSGNTIYF. The CDR3 DNA reads TGTGCCAGCAGTGCAACAGGGTCTGGAAACACCATATATTTT.